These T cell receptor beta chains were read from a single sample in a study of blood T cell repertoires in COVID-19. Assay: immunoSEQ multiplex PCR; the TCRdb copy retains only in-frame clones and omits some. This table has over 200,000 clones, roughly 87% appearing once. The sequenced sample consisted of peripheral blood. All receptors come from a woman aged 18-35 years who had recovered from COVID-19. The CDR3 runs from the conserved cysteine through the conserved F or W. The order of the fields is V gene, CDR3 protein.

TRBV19	CASKSWGQLNTEAFF
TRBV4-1	CASSHQPGSEVDEQYF
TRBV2	CASTVTSGRAYEQYF
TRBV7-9	CASSLLAGFTGELFF
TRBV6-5	CASSYSGGNTEAFF
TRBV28	CASSLGGAGQPQHF
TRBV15	CATSRGGTSGYQETQYF
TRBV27	CASSLLDREDTEAFF
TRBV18	CASSPPGTGWNIQYF
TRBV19	CASSMFTSFDEQFF
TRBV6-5	CASTGTGPYEQYF
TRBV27	CASALTGNTEAFF
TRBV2	CASSEGTGKNEKLFF
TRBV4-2	CASSQDRLAAGTDTQYF
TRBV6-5	CASSLPGQGYSPLHF
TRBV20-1	CSARGLYGYTF
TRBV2	CASSELVSGAFTDTQYF
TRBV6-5	CASSRLRTEAFF
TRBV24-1	CATSETDRSYGYTF
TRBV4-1	CASSPRAAGSSYEQYF
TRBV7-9	CASSLEGAATEAFF
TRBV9	CASSVEDSFNSPLHF
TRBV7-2	CASSPNRSSGREDTQYF
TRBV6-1	CASSEETGDRDEQYF
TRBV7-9	CASSFEAGPSYEQYF
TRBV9	CASSVANLPGGLNEQFF
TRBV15	CATSSYPGLAVSSTDTQYF
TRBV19	CASSIDPLQGSRTEAFF
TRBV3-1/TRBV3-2	CASGQARLPLGVNEQFF
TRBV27	CASSHNEYYNEQFF
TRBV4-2	CASSQETALNTEAFF
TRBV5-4	CASMGAGGTDTQYF
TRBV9	CASSPSWGDQPQHF
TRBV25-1	CASTDQSGGDTQYF
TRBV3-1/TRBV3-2	CASSRSGIPPDTQYF
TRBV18	CASSLLTGGLNEKLFF
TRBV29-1	CSVEDRPGATEAFF
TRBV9	CASSARGTSEYDEQFF
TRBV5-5	CASSLEGETTNEKLFF
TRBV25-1	CASSEAGTIADTQYF
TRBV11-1	CASSQREVGYNEQFF
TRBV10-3	CAISELLNTEAFF
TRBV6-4	CASSEVAGSYNEQFF
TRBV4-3	CASSQKSQVPGELFF
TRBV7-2	CASSSLAGGIRSSPDTQYF
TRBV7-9	CASTPFGRNSGRLGKNIQYF
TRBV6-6	CASSPDRVSGNTIYF
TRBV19	CANQTGVGEQFF
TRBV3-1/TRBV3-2	CASSQGTAVEQYF
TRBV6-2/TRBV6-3	CASSYRALAGGVVGELFF
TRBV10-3	CAISESLPGTGSTEAFF